A selection of T cell receptor beta chains follows, all from one sample in a study of blood T cell repertoires in COVID-19. TCRdb's table, derived via immunoSEQ multiplex PCR, lists solely in-frame clones and lacks some. The table lists some 180,000 clones, 85% of them singletons. Sequenced sample: peripheral blood. Receptors originate from an older woman with acute or convalescent COVID-19. Both conserved end residues are part of each CDR3. A D gene is named only where the DNA matches it firmly.

j_call v_call d_call cdr3_aa
TRBJ1-2 TRBV3-1/TRBV3-2 TRBD1 CASSRDRAYTF
TRBJ2-5 TRBV29-1 . CSVAVYQETQYF
TRBJ2-3 TRBV28 . CASSPSRGGGTDTQYF
TRBJ2-1 TRBV6-5 . CASSSRTYNEQFF
TRBJ2-1 TRBV6-5 . CASSYERNYNEQFF
TRBJ2-5 TRBV7-7 . CASSLGTRSETQYF
TRBJ1-1 TRBV3-1/TRBV3-2 . CASTSRLNTEAFF
TRBJ1-3 TRBV30 . CAWSVTGYGNTIYF
TRBJ2-5 TRBV5-1 TRBD2 CASSLDSGKKTQYF
TRBJ1-4 TRBV6-4 TRBD1 CASRPEGAVNEKLFF
TRBJ2-7 TRBV30 . CAWSDPPGYRYF
TRBJ2-3 TRBV27 TRBD1 CASSQTGPNTQYF
TRBJ2-1 TRBV27 . CASSLDTLSYNEQFF
TRBJ1-5 TRBV28 . CASRGGGSNQPQHF
TRBJ1-2 TRBV24-1 . CATSDPPGGGNGYTF
TRBJ1-4 TRBV9 . CASSVAAGVAEKLFF
TRBJ2-7 TRBV7-9 . CASREATYEQYF
TRBJ2-2 TRBV24-1 . CATSDLKPGQNTGELFF
TRBJ1-6 TRBV27 TRBD1 CASSLGQGGSPLHF
TRBJ1-2 TRBV24-1 . CATSDLQGNYGYTF
TRBJ2-1 TRBV11-2 TRBD2 CASSLGGLAGGPYTEQFF
TRBJ2-5 TRBV5-1 TRBD2 CASSPIGLLAGGAETQYF
TRBJ2-1 TRBV9 TRBD2 CASSVVSGRPNEQFF
TRBJ2-1 TRBV6-6 TRBD1 CASSGGQDSYNEQFF
TRBJ2-7 TRBV14 . CASSPDSGYEQYF
TRBJ1-2 TRBV19 TRBD1 CASRGTGETYGYTF
TRBJ1-4 TRBV2 . CATTVVEGEKLFF
TRBJ1-2 TRBV19 TRBD1 CASSPDRVDYGYTF
TRBJ1-2 TRBV9 . CASSGGGDFSVPGYTF
TRBJ1-4 TRBV18 . CASSGQRNNEKLFF
TRBJ2-3 TRBV2 TRBD2 CASSGLTGLAGGDTQYF
TRBJ1-2 TRBV18 . CASSPVSGSLSANYGYTF
TRBJ2-1 TRBV28 TRBD2 CASRNLAGIDNEQFF
TRBJ1-3 TRBV9 . CASSVRAVGNTIYF
TRBJ1-6 TRBV5-1 TRBD1 CASSSGTANSPLHF
TRBJ2-1 TRBV7-3 TRBD2 CASSLISRTSGNYNEQFF
TRBJ2-1 TRBV19 . CASSSTSPAPGNEQFF
TRBJ1-2 TRBV28 . CASSFGDSGYGYTF
TRBJ2-7 TRBV1 . CTSSPRTSGPNEFSYEQYF
TRBJ2-1 TRBV19 TRBD2 CASSPPTSGGPNEQFF
TRBJ2-1 TRBV7-3 . CASSPYRDNEQFF
TRBJ1-3 TRBV11-3 . CASGRVANWVPSSGNTIYF
TRBJ1-3 TRBV9 . CASSATQGQNTIYF
TRBJ1-2 TRBV7-9 TRBD1 CASSLRQGRDYGYTF
TRBJ1-2 TRBV7-2 . CASSPRGYGYTF
TRBJ2-1 TRBV6-6 . CASSQFSAKSSYNEQFF
TRBJ2-3 TRBV7-6 TRBD1 CASSSPGTGVSTDTQYF
TRBJ2-1 TRBV19 TRBD2 CASSIAGRLAGGKWNEQFF
TRBJ1-2 TRBV3-1/TRBV3-2 . CASSQERSNYGYTF
TRBJ1-1 TRBV4-1 . CASSQDHGRNTEAFF
TRBJ2-1 TRBV12-3/TRBV12-4 . CAKSPHNEQFF
TRBJ1-2 TRBV7-8 TRBD1 CASSLGDRAGGYTF
TRBJ1-1 TRBV7-3 . CASSSGSNTEAFF
TRBJ1-1 TRBV6-5 . CASSYGAMNTEAFF
TRBJ2-3 TRBV5-4 TRBD2 CASSFPGTSGTDTQYF
TRBJ2-1 TRBV7-3 . CASSLTPTGLPSYNEQFF
TRBJ2-7 TRBV2 . CASSPFSYEQYF
TRBJ2-7 TRBV6-5 TRBD1 CASTLQGIYYEQYF
TRBJ2-2 TRBV5-1 . CASKPTGGANTGELFF
TRBJ2-1 TRBV28 TRBD2 CASSRLGTSGVNEQFF